The 31 T cell receptor beta chains given below trace back to one sample, sequenced in a study of T cell responses to AZD1222 COVID-19 vaccine. The method was immunoSEQ multiplex PCR; TCRdb's version includes in-frame clones alone and lacks a portion of them. Counted here are 86,000 or so clones, around nine tenths occurring once; the ten biggest clones make up 6.5% to 8.5%. The material was peripheral blood, obtained 28 days after the second AZD1222 dose. The receptors shown here come from an adult who received the AZD1222 COVID-19 vaccine.

J is TRBJ2-7 and V is TRBV6-5; 9 bases match TRBD1. The germline gives CDR1 MNHEY, CDR2 SVGAGI. The CDR3 is 16 residues long. V gave up 2 bases and J gave up 2 bases; unmatched junction bases: 7. As DNA, the CDR3 is TGTGCCAGCAGTTACGGAAGAGGGACAGGGACCTACGAGCAGTACTTC. Translated, it gives CASSYGRGTGTYEQYF.

V is TRBV30 and J is TRBJ1-3; D not resolved. V lost 3 bases and J lost 0, with 6 bases in between. This CDR3 contains 13 residues. Germline CDR1 is GTSNPN and CDR2 is SVGIG (reference sequence). As DNA, the CDR3 is TGTGCCTGGAGCACTATCTCTGGAAACACCATATATTTT. This translates into CAWSTISGNTIYF.

This clone has only one observation. The chain combines TRBV4-1 with TRBJ1-2; no firm D call. V was shortened by 0 bases and J by 0 bases, with 5 bases between the two germline ends. The CDR3 covers 14 residues. Germline V gene lookup returns CDR1 MGHRA and CDR2 YSYEKL. The CDR3 region has the DNA TGCGCCAGCAGCCAAGATAGGGCTAACTATGGCTACACCTTC. Protein product: CASSQDRANYGYTF.

The chain has TRBV14 and TRBJ2-1, with D possibly matching TRBD1 (5 bases). The CDR3 runs to 14 residues. The germline V and J ends were trimmed by 5 bases and 6 bases, with 14 bases remaining between them. Looked up from germline, CDR1 is SGHDN and CDR2 is FVKESK. The CDR3 is CASSARGASNEQFF. CDR3 DNA: TGTGCCAGCAGCGCCCGTGGGGCAAGCAATGAGCAGTTCTTC.

This chain joins TRBV4-3 and TRBJ2-1; 10 nucleotides align to TRBD2. V was clipped by 1 base and J by 0 bases; unmatched bases: 3. Germline V gene sequence: CDR1 LGHNA, CDR2 YSLEER. This CDR3 region has 17 residues. As DNA, the CDR3 is TGCGCCAGCAGCCAAGGCACTAGCGGGGCCTCCTACAATGAGCAGTTCTTC. Translated: CASSQGTSGASYNEQFF.

The gene calls are TRBV5-6 and TRBJ1-1; maybe TRBD1 (5 bases). This CDR3 is built from 16 residues. The germline CDR1 and CDR2 sequences are SGHDT and YYEEEE. Trimming cost V 3 bases and J 1 base, with 16 bases left between them. The CDR3 spells CASSYQLGRTNTEAFF. In DNA form, the CDR3 reads TGTGCCAGCAGCTATCAGTTGGGACGGACGAACACTGAAGCTTTCTTT.

The chain employs TRBV5-4 and TRBJ2-7; no clear D gene. Germline loops: CDR1 SGHNT, CDR2 YYREEE (reference sequence). CDR3 length: 15 amino acids. The V end lost 1 base, the J end lost 2 bases, and 13 bases lay between the germline ends. CDR3 sequence (DNA): TGTGCCAGCAGCTTGATGAAGGGCGTCACCTACGAGCAGTACTTC. Its protein product is CASSLMKGVTYEQYF.

This rearrangement joins TRBV27 to TRBJ1-1, with D possibly matching TRBD1 (6 bases). In germline, CDR1 is MNHEY, CDR2 SMNVEV (reference sequence). The V gene lost 5 bases and the J gene lost 0 bases, with 10 bases spanning the gap. The CDR3 contains 14 residues. This CDR3 reads CASSLDSMNTEAFF. Written as DNA, the CDR3 is TGTGCCAGCAGTCTGGACAGCATGAACACTGAAGCTTTCTTT.

The gene calls are TRBV19 and TRBJ2-6; 9 positions agree with TRBD1. Per germline, CDR1 LNHDA and CDR2 SQIVND (reference sequence). After removal of 5 bases from V and 2 bases from J, the junction contained 10 bases not matched to a gene. The CDR3 is 18 amino acids. CDR3 sequence (DNA): TGTGCCAGTAGTTCCCGAACAGGGGGCTATACTGGGGCCAACGTCCTGACTTTC. It codes for CASSSRTGGYTGANVLTF.

The V gene is TRBV6-2 or TRBV6-3, the J gene TRBJ2-2; 7 positions match TRBD1. The CDR3 covers 14 residues. Per the germline V gene, CDR1 is MNHEY and CDR2 is SVGEGT. Trimming took 4 bases from V and 7 from J; bases not matched to a gene: 6. The CDR3 bases are TGTGCCAGCAGTTGGATCCGACAGGGCGGGGAGCTGTTTTTT. The encoded protein is CASSWIRQGGELFF.

J is TRBJ1-6 and V is TRBV6-4; weak D call: TRBD1 (5 bases). The CDR3 has 14 residues. Trimming removed 4 bases at V and 5 bases at J, with 9 bases between. CDR1 and CDR2 (germline): MRHNA, SNTAGT. The DNA of the CDR3 is TGTGCCAGCAGTGTGGCGGGGGATAATTCACCCCTCCACTTT. Translating gives CASSVAGDNSPLHF.

V and J are TRBV28 and TRBJ2-7; 11 nucleotides align to TRBD2. This CDR3 comprises 22 residues. V was pared by 8 bases and J by 0 bases, with 27 bases of the junction left unmatched. Germline CDR1 MDHEN, CDR2 SYDVKM. The CDR3, as DNA: TGTGCCAGCCGCCACCCCTATTTCTTTCCTGGGACTAGCGGAAGGAGCTCCTACGAGCAGTACTTC. Encoded protein: CASRHPYFFPGTSGRSSYEQYF.

V and J are TRBV5-1 and TRBJ2-2; a weak D match, TRBD1 (5 bases). V was cut by 4 bases and J by 5 bases, with 27 bases left in between. Germline CDR1 reads SGHRS; CDR2 reads YFSETQ. This CDR3 is 19 amino acids long. DNA for the CDR3: TGCGCCAGCAGCAACAACCTGACCCCGCTTGGGGCCGCAACCGGGGAGCTGTTTTTT. As protein: CASSNNLTPLGAATGELFF. The full variable domain, with the rest looked up from reference TRBV5-1 and TRBJ2-2, is KAGVTQTPRYLIKTRGQQVTLSCSPISGHRSVSWYQQTPGQGLQFLFEYFSETQRNKGNFPGRFSGRQFSNSRSEMNVSTLELGDSALYLCASSNNLTPLGAATGELFFGEGSRLTVL.

This chain joins TRBV25-1 and TRBJ2-2, with 15 nucleotides matching TRBD2. The CDR3 spans 16 residues. Trimming removed 8 bases from V and 6 bases from J; junction bases left unmatched: 7. Germline V gene sequence: CDR1 MGHDK, CDR2 SYGVNS. The chain's CDR3 is CASGLGTSGRSGELFF. The CDR3 region has the DNA TGTGCCAGCGGATTGGGGACTAGCGGGAGGTCCGGGGAGCTGTTTTTT.

The J gene is TRBJ1-2, the V gene TRBV4-1, with D tentatively TRBD1 (6 bases). V lost 1 base and J lost 0, with 12 bases in between. The CDR3 consists of 16 residues. CDR1 MGHRA and CDR2 YSYEKL come from the germline V gene. The CDR3 sequence: CASSQGYRASNYGYTF. CDR3 DNA: TGCGCCAGCAGCCAAGGCTACAGGGCTTCTAACTATGGCTACACCTTC.

This chain links TRBV12-3 or TRBV12-4 with TRBJ1-5; no reliable D call. This CDR3 has 12 residues. V was shortened by 5 bases and J by 4 bases, with 6 bases between the two germline ends. CDR3 loop: CASSPPNQPQHF. CDR3 in DNA: TGTGCCAGCAGTCCACCTAATCAGCCCCAGCATTTT.

The chain joins TRBV21-1 to TRBJ1-5. TRBV21-1 is annotated as a pseudogene. CDR3 length: 14 amino acids. This chain's CDR3 is CASSQFQRDQPQHF. The CDR3 DNA reads as TGTGCCAGCAGCCAGTTTCAGAGAGATCAGCCCCAGCATTTT.

This clone was observed once. The chain has TRBV6-2 or TRBV6-3 and TRBJ1-5; D perhaps matches TRBD1 (6 bases). Germline V lookup: CDR1 MNHEY, CDR2 SVGEGT. The CDR3 is 16 amino acids. Trimming removed 2 bases from V and 0 bases from J, with 11 bases in between. The CDR3 DNA sequence: TGTGCCAGCAGTTACACGGACAGAATTAGCAATCAGCCCCAGCATTTT. Translation: CASSYTDRISNQPQHF.

The V and J genes are TRBV19 and TRBJ1-3, with no clear D. V gave up 5 bases and J gave up 0 bases, with 11 bases separating them. There are 15 residues in the CDR3. Germline values: CDR1 LNHDA, CDR2 SQIVND (reference sequence). The CDR3 bases are TGTGCCAGTAGTGATGGACTGAGCTCTGGAAACACCATATATTTT. The encoded protein is CASSDGLSSGNTIYF.

The genes are TRBV5-1 and TRBJ2-1; 14 bases line up with TRBD2. The germline V gene encodes CDR1 SGHRS and CDR2 YFSETQ. The CDR3 has 16 residues. The J segment lost 9 bases and the V segment lost 4 bases, leaving 9 bases of the junction unmatched. The chain's CDR3 is CASSPRTSGRSAEQFF. The CDR3, as DNA: TGCGCCAGCAGCCCAAGGACTAGCGGGAGGTCGGCTGAGCAGTTCTTC. Combining the CDR3 with reference TRBV5-1 and TRBJ2-1 gives the whole variable domain KAGVTQTPRYLIKTRGQQVTLSCSPISGHRSVSWYQQTPGQGLQFLFEYFSETQRNKGNFPGRFSGRQFSNSRSEMNVSTLELGDSALYLCASSPRTSGRSAEQFFGPGTRLTVL.

CDR3: CASSGLGRHEQFF. The DNA for the CDR3 is TGCGCCAGCAGCGGATTAGGGCGACATGAGCAGTTCTTC. The J gene is TRBJ2-1, the V gene TRBV5-1; the D is unclear. V lost 4 bases and J lost 8, with 13 bases in between. Germline assignment: CDR1 SGHRS and CDR2 YFSETQ. The CDR3 contains 13 residues.

The gene calls are TRBV24-1 and TRBJ1-2, with 8 bases fitting TRBD1. CDR3 length equals 13 residues. J was trimmed by 5 bases and V by 6 bases; bases with no gene match: 4. From germline, CDR1 is KGHDR and CDR2 SFDVKD. Written as DNA, the CDR3 is TGTGCCACCAGTACCGGACAGGGTTATGGCTACACCTTC. It translates to CATSTGQGYGYTF.

V and J are TRBV5-5 and TRBJ1-3; D unclear. CDR3 length: 17 residues. Trimming shortened V by 4 bases and J by 4 bases, and 21 bases separated the two germline ends. Germline assignment: CDR1 SGHKS and CDR2 YYEKEE (reference sequence). The CDR3 DNA is TGTGCCAGCAGCCATACCGGGTCCCGAGTGGTCGGAAACACCATATATTTT. This sequence encodes CASSHTGSRVVGNTIYF.

The V call is TRBV30, the J call TRBJ1-4, with 9 positions matching TRBD1. CDR3 length: 14 amino acids. Germline values: CDR1 GTSNPN, CDR2 SVGIG (reference sequence). Unmatched junction bases numbered 7, after V lost 3 bases and J lost 8 bases. This CDR3 reads CAWSRDRENEKLFF. In DNA, the CDR3 is TGTGCCTGGAGCCGGGACAGGGAGAACGAAAAACTGTTTTTT.

V and J are TRBV5-4 and TRBJ1-4, with unresolved D. The germline V gene has CDR1 SGHNT and CDR2 YYREEE (reference sequence). The CDR3 contains 13 residues. V was cut by 4 bases and J by 3 bases, with 7 bases left in between. The CDR3, as DNA: TGTGCCAGCAGCCCCGGCCCTAATGAAAAACTGTTTTTT. It codes for CASSPGPNEKLFF.

This chain connects TRBV6-5 to TRBJ2-7; D is unclear. Looked up from germline, CDR1 is MNHEY and CDR2 is SVGAGI. This CDR3 region has 12 residues. Trimming pared 6 bases from V and 10 bases from J, leaving 16 bases between. CDR3 sequence reads: CASSSKGWSQYF. The DNA for the CDR3 is TGTGCCAGCAGCTCCAAGGGTTGGAGTCAGTACTTC.

The rearrangement uses TRBV14 and TRBJ1-4; 7 nucleotides match TRBD1. Per germline, CDR1 SGHDN and CDR2 FVKESK. There are 16 residues in the CDR3. V dropped 5 bases and J dropped 5; count of bases not matched to a gene: 11. CDR3 coding DNA: TGTGCCAGCAGCTATGGACAGCCCAGGGGGAATGAAAAACTGTTTTTT. Translating it yields CASSYGQPRGNEKLFF.

The chain combines TRBV27 with TRBJ1-2; D gene ambiguous. Trimming left V 0 bases short and J 8 bases short, with 16 bases between. Per the germline V gene, CDR1 is MNHEY and CDR2 is SMNVEV (reference sequence). The CDR3 totals 15 residues. DNA of the CDR3: TGTGCCAGCAGTTTATCCCCTAGTCCCCAGAGGGGCTACACCTTC. As protein: CASSLSPSPQRGYTF.

V and J are TRBV6-4 and TRBJ1-5; D uncertain. The V and J ends lost 5 bases and 1 base respectively, with 6 bases between them. The CDR3 consists of 13 residues. CDR1 MRHNA and CDR2 SNTAGT come from the germline V gene. CDR3 DNA: TGTGCCAGCAGTCCCGACAGCAATCAGCCCCAGCATTTT. It yields the protein CASSPDSNQPQHF.

The V and J genes are TRBV4-3 and TRBJ1-6; D remains ambiguous. The V end lost 1 base, the J end lost 6 bases, and 31 bases lay between the germline ends. This CDR3 contains 22 residues. CDR1 is LGHNA, CDR2 YSLEER, per germline. Written as DNA, the CDR3 is TGCGCCAGCAGCCAAGCCCTCTCCCGGAATTCCGCCTTCGTATTACTTAATTCACCCCTCCACTTT. Translating gives CASSQALSRNSAFVLLNSPLHF.

As to this clone: The junction and the germline gene differ at one end; a read error may be behind it. The chain employs TRBV5-8 and TRBJ2-7; D is uncertain. Germline lookup yields CDR1 SGHTS and CDR2 YDEGEE. The CDR3 runs to 14 residues. This chain's CDR3 is CASSLAYSSYEQYF. The DNA of the CDR3 is TGTGCCAGCAGTTTGGCATACAGCTCCTACGAGCAGTACTTC.